This T cell receptor (beta chain) was retrieved from a study of blood T cells in healthy people across ages. A second PCR of roughly 7 to 11 cycles used a sample-barcoded 5' primer and a J-beta primer mix. TCRdb passed the 5' RACE reads through MiXCR, listing each CDR3 protein once. The repertoire consists of over 950,000 distinct CDR3 sequences, with just over 50% occurring once and the leading ten covering 20% to 25%. Findings of the study overall: Unsorted PBMCs prevented conclusive naive versus antigen-experienced comparison.

Germline loops: CDR1 SGHVS, CDR2 FNYEAQ. The V gene lost 5 bases and the J gene lost 11 bases, with 15 bases spanning the gap. This CDR3 comprises 12 residues. In this sample, this clonotype turned up a few times. No antigen is known for it. The TCR was taken from a woman aged 55-70 years in good health. The sample consisted of blood. The genes are TRBV7-6 and TRBJ2-5; D uncertain. This CDR3 is CASSVPVGEQYF. The CDR3, as DNA: TGTGCCAGCAGCGTCCCCGTTGGAGAGCAGTACTTC.